Listed below are T cell receptor beta chains from one sample, sequenced in a study of OX40 agonist ivuxolimab in advanced cancers. TCRdb keeps only in-frame clones here, not all; method: immunoSEQ multiplex PCR. Here the sample spans tens of thousands of clones, more than 80% being singletons. Here the sequenced sample was CD4+ or CD8+ T cells sorted from blood, taken in a trial of the OX40 agonist ivuxolimab. The origin of the receptors is an adult with an advanced solid tumor such as melanoma, head and neck, liver or kidney cancer. CDR3s include the opening cysteine and the closing phenylalanine or tryptophan. The size field is filled for only some rows; it gives once, few, many or a size class.

V gene: TRBV27
J gene: TRBJ2-6
clone size: -
CDR3 protein: CASSKGGAGANVLTF

V gene: TRBV15
J gene: TRBJ2-2
clone size: -
CDR3 protein: CATSRDLNTGELFF

V gene: TRBV10-1
J gene: TRBJ2-3
clone size: -
CDR3 protein: CATAGGAGDTQYF

V gene: TRBV28
J gene: TRBJ2-7
clone size: few
CDR3 protein: CASSLRAPTYEQYF

V gene: TRBV15
J gene: TRBJ1-1
clone size: -
CDR3 protein: CATSRKSGTGAAEAFF

V gene: TRBV28
J gene: TRBJ2-3
clone size: -
CDR3 protein: CASNPGTLKQDTQYF

V gene: TRBV6-1
J gene: TRBJ2-7
clone size: once
CDR3 protein: CASSGAGSWGEQYF

V gene: TRBV28
J gene: TRBJ2-5
clone size: many
CDR3 protein: CASSLLGGETQYF

V gene: TRBV7-9
J gene: TRBJ2-5
clone size: -
CDR3 protein: CASSSRDRAFQETQYF

V gene: TRBV5-1
J gene: TRBJ1-1
clone size: -
CDR3 protein: CASREKGHTGGTEAFF

V gene: TRBV6-1
J gene: TRBJ2-7
clone size: few
CDR3 protein: CASSEPPGQGPYEQYF

V gene: TRBV7-9
J gene: TRBJ2-3
clone size: -
CDR3 protein: CASSPGTGYTDTQYF

V gene: TRBV7-8
J gene: TRBJ2-5
clone size: -
CDR3 protein: CASSLSGTSGSRRETQYF

V gene: TRBV28
J gene: TRBJ1-1
clone size: many
CDR3 protein: CASSWGPRVYTEAFF

V gene: TRBV5-6
J gene: TRBJ1-1
clone size: -
CDR3 protein: CATPPILSTEAFF